This T cell receptor (beta chain) was captured by sequencing in a study of T cells in localized non-small cell lung cancer. Overall study results and limits: The greatest T cell clonality was found in uninvolved adjacent lung (higher than in tumor). Increased T cell density in blood showed an association with longer overall survival.

V dropped 5 bases and J dropped 4 bases, with 23 bases sitting between them. In germline, CDR1 is SGHVS, CDR2 FQNEAQ. This CDR3 has 17 residues. Concerning this clone: Its specificity is not known.

Assay used: immunoSEQ multiplex PCR; TCRdb lists only in-frame clones, some missing. The table records approximately 31,000 clones, around 94% of them present only once. Sequenced material: peripheral blood, taken before any cancer treatment. The V and J genes are TRBV7-8 and TRBJ1-2; a possible D gene is TRBD1 (5 bases). The clonotype was recovered from a woman between 35 and 70 years old with stage I lung adenocarcinoma. CDR3 sequence: CASSPPSGWGLLYGYTF. CDR3 DNA: TGTGCCAGCAGCCCTCCTTCGGGTTGGGGGTTGCTCTATGGCTACACCTTC.